This TCR beta chain was captured in a study of blood T cell repertoires in COVID-19. About the study: Sites across the United States, Italy and Spain contributed samples from acute and convalescent COVID-19. In each case, the material was cDNA or gDNA derived from T cells, B-cell-depleted T cells, or PBMCs.

The V end was cut by 2 bases, the J end by 3 bases, with 7 bases between. Germline CDR1 reads MGHRA; CDR2 reads YSYEKL. This CDR3 has 13 residues. In the original workflow: Nucleated cell number was recorded as an estimate derived from reference gene primer amplification. TCRdb keeps only in-frame clones here, not all; method: immunoSEQ multiplex PCR. The V and J calls and clone size come from that table; D and trimming were worked out from the DNA. Here the sample spans 260,000 or so clones, around 83% being singletons. The receptor was derived from a man older than 75 with acute or convalescent COVID-19. The chain is built from TRBV4-1 and TRBJ2-5, with a possible D match to TRBD2 (6 bases). The sequenced material came from peripheral blood. The CDR3, as DNA: TGCGCCAGCAGCCAATCTAGCGAAGAGACCCAGTACTTC. It encodes CASSQSSEETQYF.